The 16 T cell receptor beta chains below come from one sample, sequenced in a study of identical twins (dated by TCRdb to about 2016). Receptor amplification or capture employed 5' RACE. Sequencing used an Illumina HiSeq 2000. TCRdb reprocessed the public reads (quality trimming at Q25 with fastp, clone calling with MiXCR) and kept in-frame beta chains. Every entry covers one CDR3 protein and lists the most common genes and DNA from its rows. For this sample the table gives around 490,000 distinct CDR3 sequences, of which nearly 15% were detected only once. The ten largest account for around 0.4% of the sample. These data were also filed under a second study, of yellow fever vaccine responses in identical twins.

The specimen sequenced was CD4+ T cells sorted from blood. These receptors originate from a woman younger than 35 in good health.

The rearrangement joins TRBV20-1 to TRBJ2-1; the D is unclear. Germline values: CDR1 DFQATT, CDR2 SNEGSKA (reference sequence). The length of the CDR3 is 13 residues. V was cut by 1 base and J by 0 bases, with 4 bases left in between. The CDR3 loop reads CSARAVSYNEQFF. The CDR3 DNA reads TGCAGTGCTAGAGCGGTCTCCTACAATGAGCAGTTCTTC.

This chain links TRBV4-1 with TRBJ2-1; TRBD2 matches 8 bases. There are 17 residues in the CDR3. The trim removed 1 base at V and 2 bases at J, leaving 7 bases unmatched. Germline values: CDR1 MGHRA, CDR2 YSYEKL. CDR3 protein: CASSQGGSGATYNEQFF. CDR3 coding DNA: TGCGCCAGCAGCCAAGGAGGTAGCGGGGCGACCTACAATGAGCAGTTCTTC.

This clonotype was observed many times. The chain uses TRBV5-6 and TRBJ2-1, with 7 bases matching TRBD1. Per the germline V gene, CDR1 is SGHDT and CDR2 is YYEEEE. CDR3 length: 13 residues. With V trimmed by 5 bases and J by 7 bases, 6 bases remained unmatched. The CDR3 sequence: CASSLYRGNEQFF. CDR3 DNA sequence: TGTGCCAGCAGTTTGTACAGGGGAAATGAGCAGTTCTTC.

This clonotype was found a few times. The chain employs TRBV2 and TRBJ2-2; 8 bases match TRBD1. With 4 bases clipped from V and 1 base from J, the junction kept 2 bases outside the gene matches. The CDR3 totals 15 residues. Per the germline V gene, CDR1 is SNHLY and CDR2 is FYNNEI. CDR3 residues: CASSGTGMNTGELFF. CDR3 bases: TGTGCCAGCAGTGGGACAGGGATGAACACCGGGGAGCTGTTTTTT.

This clonotype was seen more than once but under ten times. The rearrangement links TRBV5-1 to TRBJ2-1; possibly TRBD1 for D (7 bases). Trimming took off 3 bases at V and 1 base at J, with 11 bases between the two ends. This CDR3 has 15 amino acids. The germline V gene has CDR1 SGHRS and CDR2 YFSETQ. The CDR3 loop reads CASSSAGQSYNEQFF. The CDR3 DNA sequence: TGCGCCAGCAGCTCTGCGGGACAGTCCTACAATGAGCAGTTCTTC.

The chain has TRBV12-2 and TRBJ2-7; the table's D call of TRBD1 was not tested on the DNA. TRBV12-2 is a documented pseudogene. There are 15 residues in the CDR3. CDR3 DNA: TGTGCAAGTCGCTCGATGGGGGACCGCCACTACGAGCAGTACGTC. Translation: CASRSMGDRHYEQYV.

This clonotype showed up just a few times. The rearrangement uses TRBV28 and TRBJ2-1; D might be TRBD1 or TRBD2, each matching 6 bases. CDR1 and CDR2 (germline): MDHEN, SYDVKM. V was clipped by 6 bases and J by 12 bases, with 18 bases between them. CDR3 length equals 13 residues. The CDR3 loop reads CASRQDSLGGQFF. The CDR3 DNA is TGTGCCAGCAGACAGGACAGTTTGGGAGGGCAGTTCTTC.

J is TRBJ1-1 and V is TRBV11-2, with D perhaps TRBD1 (5 bases). The CDR3 has 15 amino acids. Germline assignment: CDR1 SGHAT and CDR2 FQNNGV. The germline V and J ends were trimmed by 6 bases and 6 bases, with 20 bases remaining between them. This CDR3 is CASRDPGRLSAEAFF. The CDR3 coding sequence is TGTGCCAGCAGGGATCCGGGGCGATTAAGCGCTGAAGCTTTCTTT.

The CDR3 DNA is TGTGCCAGCAGCCCAAGCGGGGGGACTAGCGGATACAATGAGCAGTTCTTC. This gives the protein CASSPSGGTSGYNEQFF. The chain combines TRBV3-1 with TRBJ2-1; 11 nucleotides line up with TRBD2. CDR3 size: 17 residues. V shed 4 bases and J 4 bases; nucleotides not matched to a gene: 9. Looked up from germline, CDR1 is LGHDT and CDR2 is YNNKEL (reference sequence).

A few counts support this clonotype. The chain links TRBV3-1 to TRBJ2-5, with D hard to call. V was pared by 4 bases and J by 5 bases, with 14 bases between. This CDR3 is 14 amino acids long. CDR1 is LGHDT and CDR2 is YNNKEL in the germline V gene (reference sequence). In nucleotides, the CDR3 is TGTGCCAGCAGCCCAGGTACGGTTCCCGAGACCCAGTACTTC. Its protein is CASSPGTVPETQYF.

The sample holds a few counts of this clonotype. CDR3 region: CASSQAASVNTGELFF. Here the CDR3 DNA reads TGCGCCAGCAGCCAAGCCGCTAGCGTCAACACCGGGGAGCTGTTTTTT. V is TRBV4-1 and J is TRBJ2-2, with a weak D call TRBD2 (6 bases). The ends were cut back, 1 base at V and 2 bases at J, with 11 bases in the middle. The V gene's germline CDR1 is MGHRA and CDR2 YSYEKL. This CDR3 has 16 amino acids.

This clonotype has just a few counts. The rearrangement uses TRBV11-2 and TRBJ1-2; no firm D call. V lost 3 bases and J 2 bases, leaving 10 bases between the germline ends. The CDR3 contains 14 residues. In germline, CDR1 is SGHAT, CDR2 FQNNGV. The CDR3 is CASSLRSGNYGYTF. The CDR3 DNA is TGTGCCAGCAGCTTGAGGTCTGGGAACTATGGCTACACCTTC.

This clonotype was detected a few times. V gene TRBV5-6 combines with J gene TRBJ1-2; the match to TRBD1 covers 7 bases. The CDR3 is 17 amino acids. J lost 4 bases, V lost 0 bases, and 12 bases had no gene match. The germline V gene has CDR1 SGHDT and CDR2 YYEEEE. The CDR3 coding sequence is TGTGCCAGCAGCTTGGGGGACCGGGACAGTTTTACCTATGGCTACACCTTC. This sequence encodes CASSLGDRDSFTYGYTF.

The gene calls are TRBV27 and TRBJ1-1; 7 nucleotides match TRBD1. The length of the CDR3 is 13 residues. V shed 2 bases and J 10 bases; nucleotides not matched to a gene: 7. CDR1 MNHEY and CDR2 SMNVEV come from the germline V gene (reference sequence). CDR3 protein: CASSLRGLGIAFF. CDR3 DNA sequence: TGTGCCAGCAGTTTAAGGGGGCTAGGGATAGCTTTCTTT.

CDR3 loop: CSAPGASGAPSTDTQYF. The CDR3 region has the DNA TGCAGTGCCCCCGGTGCTAGCGGGGCCCCTAGCACAGATACGCAGTATTTT. J is TRBJ2-3 and V is TRBV20-1; 9 nucleotides align to TRBD2. CDR1 DFQATT and CDR2 SNEGSKA come from the germline V gene (reference sequence). Unmatched junction bases numbered 13, after V lost 6 bases and J lost 0 bases. The CDR3 length is 17 residues.

The V gene is TRBV9, the J gene TRBJ2-5, with D unclear. The CDR3 is 14 amino acids. V lost 0 bases and J 0 bases, leaving 6 bases between the germline ends. Germline V CDR1 and CDR2: SGDLS, YYNGEE. CDR3 in DNA: TGTGCCAGCAGCGTAGAAGGACACCAAGAGACCCAGTACTTC. Translated, it gives CASSVEGHQETQYF.